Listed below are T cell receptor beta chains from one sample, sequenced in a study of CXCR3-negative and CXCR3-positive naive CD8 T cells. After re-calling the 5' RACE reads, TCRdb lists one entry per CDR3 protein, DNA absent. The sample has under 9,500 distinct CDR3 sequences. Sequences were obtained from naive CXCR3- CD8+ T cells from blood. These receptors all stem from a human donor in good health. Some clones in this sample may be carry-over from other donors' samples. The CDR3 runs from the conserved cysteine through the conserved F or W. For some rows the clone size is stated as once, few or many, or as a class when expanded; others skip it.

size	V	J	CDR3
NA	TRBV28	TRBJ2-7	CAVAGRRDYEQYF
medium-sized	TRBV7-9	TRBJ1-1	CASSETGTGGENTEAFF
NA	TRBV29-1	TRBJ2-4	CSVPVMDIQYF
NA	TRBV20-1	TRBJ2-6	CSARPGSGANVLTF
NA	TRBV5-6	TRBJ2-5	CASSGGAETQYF
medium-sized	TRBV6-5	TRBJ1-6	CASSNTGENSPLHF
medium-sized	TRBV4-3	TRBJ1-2	CASSQEALSVGPNYGYTF
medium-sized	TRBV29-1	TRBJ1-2	CSAAAGLPYGYTF
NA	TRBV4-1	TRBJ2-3	CASSHASSTDTQYF
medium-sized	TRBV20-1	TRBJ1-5	CSASHDYSNQPQHF
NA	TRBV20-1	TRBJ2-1	CSARPRDSAYYNEQFF
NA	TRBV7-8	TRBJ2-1	CASSFDGIKGNEQFF
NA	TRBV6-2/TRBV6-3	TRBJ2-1	CASRQLAGPSSYNEQFF
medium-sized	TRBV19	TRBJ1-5	CASSILGDQPQHF